This entry features one T cell receptor (beta chain) sequence. Its specificity is not known. Germline assignment: CDR1 SEHNR and CDR2 FQNEAQ (reference sequence). CDR3 size: 21 residues. The V end lost 4 bases, the J end lost 2 bases, and 32 bases lay between the germline ends. This entry belongs to a study of T cell repertoires in cytomegalovirus infection. Via MiXCR, TCRdb re-called the reads, giving one row per CDR3 protein. The sample consists of roughly 860,000 distinct CDR3 sequences, 30% to 35% of them appearing once. Study outcomes and limitations: HLA-C-restricted CMV clonotypes gave the most frequent clonotype in two of eight donors.

This sequence originates from a human donor in good health (CMV status not recorded). Some clones in this sample may be carry-over from other donors' samples. The V and J genes are TRBV7-9 and TRBJ1-2; tentatively, D is TRBD1 (6 bases). Sequencing used cultured CD8+ T cells from PBMCs, obtained from culture after CMV antigen stimulation. For the CDR3, the DNA is TGTGCCAGCAGCTCTTCCGAGGCGGGCACGGCGAGGGGGGGTGCAAACTATGGCTACACCTTC. It specifies CASSSSEAGTARGGANYGYTF. Variable domain in full (rest from reference TRBV7-9 and TRBJ1-2): DTGVSQNPRHKITKRGQNVTFRCDPISEHNRLYWYRQTLGQGPEFLTYFQNEAQLEKSRLLSDRFSAERPKGSFSTLEIQRTEQGDSAMYLCASSSSEAGTARGGANYGYTFGSGTRLTVV.